Each of the 13 T cell receptor beta chains below was sequenced from the same sample in a study of post-analysis software for immune sequencing data. Study-wide results and limits: Five or six TRBV segments were significantly more frequent in patients than in controls. TRBV5-6, TRBV5-1 and TRBV20-1 were among these segments.

Prepared TCR beta cDNA libraries contained unique molecular identifiers. In TCRdb, the PCR reads were re-called with MiXCR into one record per CDR3 protein. This table holds around 200,000 distinct CDR3 sequences, approximately 28% found once. These receptors have no known antigen. Sequencing was performed on blood. These TCRs come from a girl under 18 with multiple sclerosis.

The chain uses TRBV4-3 and TRBJ2-3, with D hard to call. Germline V gives CDR1 LGHNA, CDR2 YSLEER. CDR3 length: 13 amino acids. Trimming cost V 1 base and J 4 bases, with 6 bases left between them. The CDR3 region has the DNA TGCGCCAGCAGCCAAGCGGCAGCAGATACGCAGTATTTT. Protein product: CASSQAAADTQYF.

This clonotype showed up many times. Since a much larger clone is just one base distant, this may be a read error. V is TRBV20-1 and J is TRBJ2-7; 7 positions agree with TRBD1. CDR1 is DFQATT, CDR2 SNEGSKA, per germline (reference sequence). The CDR3 consists of 12 residues. The CDR3 nucleotides are TGCAGGGCCCCGGGACAGTCTTTCGAGCAGTACTTC. Translation gives CRAPGQSFEQYF.

The table lists this clonotype with a count of one. A single base separates this from a much larger clone, so it may be a read error. This rearrangement joins TRBV19 to TRBJ2-7, with TRBD1 matching over 10 bases. CDR1 and CDR2 (germline): LNHDA, SQIVND (reference sequence). This CDR3 is built from 15 residues. CDR3 sequence reads: CASGIPGQGSDEQYF. For the CDR3, the DNA is TGTGCCAGTGGTATCCCGGGACAGGGGTCGGACGAGCAGTACTTC.

CDR3 DNA sequence: TGCGCCAGCAGCTTGGACAGTCGCCTAAACATTCAGTACTTC. Translation: CASSLDSRLNIQYF. The chain links TRBV5-1 to TRBJ2-4; unclear D gene. Germline CDR1 and CDR2: SGHRS and YFSETQ. This CDR3 spans 14 amino acids. V lost 0 bases, J lost 6 bases, and 10 bases lay in between.

This chain links TRBV10-3 with TRBJ1-5; 7 bases are a match to TRBD1. CDR3 size: 15 residues. The germline CDR1 and CDR2 sequences are ENHRY and SYGVKD. J gave up 6 bases and V 0 bases, and 5 bases lay outside the gene matches. The CDR3 nucleotides read TGTGCCATCAGTGAGTCGACAGGGAATGGTCAGCCCCAGCATTTT. Encoded protein: CAISESTGNGQPQHF.

Of note for this clonotype: Mismatch with germline at one junction end may stem from a read error. This rearrangement joins TRBV12-3 or TRBV12-4 to TRBJ1-1; 7 positions agree with TRBD1. The CDR3 is 15 amino acids. In nucleotides, the CDR3 is TGTGCCCGCAGTGCACGACAGGGAATGAACACTGAAGCTTTCTTT. It yields the protein CARSARQGMNTEAFF.

Ten or more counts support this clonotype. This sequence joins TRBV29-1 and TRBJ2-7, with TRBD1 as a possible D gene (5 bases). This CDR3 contains 14 residues. The V end lost 0 bases, the J end lost 6 bases, and 15 bases lay between the germline ends. Germline CDR1 reads SQVTM; CDR2 reads ANQGSEA. The CDR3 loop reads CSVEDGIGVGEQYF. The CDR3 DNA reads TGCAGCGTTGAAGATGGGATAGGGGTCGGCGAGCAGTACTTC.

The gene calls are TRBV30 and TRBJ1-1; D call uncertain. The CDR3 is made up of 11 amino acids. V lost 3 bases and J lost 4, with 6 bases in between. Per germline, CDR1 GTSNPN and CDR2 SVGIG (reference sequence). CDR3 protein: CAWSPGTEAFF. As DNA, the CDR3 is TGTGCCTGGAGCCCCGGCACTGAAGCTTTCTTT.

The sample holds many counts of this clonotype. V usage is TRBV29-1 and J usage is TRBJ2-1, with 13 bases matching TRBD2. This CDR3 contains 16 residues. Trimming removed 2 bases from V and 0 bases from J; junction bases left unmatched: 1. The germline V gene has CDR1 SQVTM and CDR2 ANQGSEA. The CDR3 spells CSVETSGGDSYNEQFF. The CDR3 coding sequence is TGCAGCGTTGAAACTAGCGGGGGGGACTCCTACAATGAGCAGTTCTTC.

Worth noting for this clonotype: Since a much larger clone is just one base distant, this may be a read error. CDR3 in DNA: TGCAGCGTTGCCGGGACAGGGAGCGATGAGCAGTTCTTC. Encoded protein: CSVAGTGSDEQFF. The chain has TRBV29-1 and TRBJ2-1; TRBD1 matches at 9 bases. Trimming removed 4 bases from V and 8 bases from J; junction bases left unmatched: 6. CDR1 SQVTM and CDR2 ANQGSEA come from the germline V gene. The CDR3 is made up of 13 amino acids.

The rearrangement uses TRBV7-2 and TRBJ2-3; 9 positions match TRBD2. The germline V gene has CDR1 SGHTA and CDR2 FQGNSA. The length of the CDR3 is 16 residues. The ends lost 5 bases at V and 6 bases at J; junction bases unmatched: 12. The CDR3 is CASSPQGGGVVDTQYF. The CDR3 nucleotides read TGTGCCAGCAGCCCCCAAGGCGGGGGGGTGGTGGATACGCAGTATTTT.

The sample holds many counts of this clonotype. The chain is built from TRBV12-3 or TRBV12-4 and TRBJ2-4; unclear D gene. The CDR3 spans 13 residues. Trimming removed 6 bases at V and 6 bases at J, with 12 bases between. The CDR3 nucleotides read TGTGCCAGCAGCATTTGGGCCCTAAACATTCAGTACTTC. It is translated as CASSIWALNIQYF.

This clonotype was observed a handful of times. J is TRBJ1-1 and V is TRBV7-8, with a possible D match to TRBD1 (5 bases). The CDR3 is 15 amino acids. V was cut by 5 bases and J by 3 bases, with 16 bases left in between. CDR1 is SGHVS, CDR2 FQNEAQ, per germline. CDR3 in DNA: TGTGCCAGCAGCCCGGAGGTGGGGGGGTACACTGAAGCTTTCTTT. Amino acid sequence: CASSPEVGGYTEAFF.